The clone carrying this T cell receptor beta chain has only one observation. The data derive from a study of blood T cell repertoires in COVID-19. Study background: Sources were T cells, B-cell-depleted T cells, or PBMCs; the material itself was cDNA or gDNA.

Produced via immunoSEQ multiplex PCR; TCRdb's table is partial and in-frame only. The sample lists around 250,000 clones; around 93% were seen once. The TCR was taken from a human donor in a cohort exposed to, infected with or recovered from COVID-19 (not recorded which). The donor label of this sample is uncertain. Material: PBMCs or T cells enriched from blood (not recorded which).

CDR3 DNA sequence: TGCGCCAGCAGCTTCGAAGTGCCCGGGACTGAAGCTTTCTTT. Protein: CASSFEVPGTEAFF. This rearrangement joins TRBV5-1 to TRBJ1-1, with D unresolved. The germline V and J ends were trimmed by 2 bases and 5 bases, with 13 bases remaining between them. CDR3 length equals 14 residues. From germline, CDR1 is SGHRS and CDR2 YFSETQ.